The 8 T cell receptor beta chains below all came from one sample that was sequenced in a study of cytomegalovirus exposure and HLA in healthy donors. Primers for the PCR totalled 60 Vbeta and 13 Jbeta. Sequencing used immunoSEQ multiplex PCR; TCRdb keeps in-frame clones, though not all of them. The sample holds some 130,000 clones, 80% seen once. Material: PBMCs. These receptors came from a male donor in good health and CMV-seronegative.

This chain connects TRBV6-5 to TRBJ1-6; 7 nucleotides align to TRBD1. The V gene end was trimmed by 5 bases and the J gene end by 8 bases; junction bases not matched to a gene: 9. Germline assignment: CDR1 MNHEY and CDR2 SVGAGI. CDR3 length: 15 amino acids. The CDR3 is CASSRPTGVDSPLHF. The CDR3 nucleotides read TGTGCCAGCAGTCGACCAACAGGGGTGGATTCACCCCTCCACTTT.

The V call is TRBV2, the J call TRBJ1-5; a weak D match, TRBD1 (6 bases). Germline V lookup: CDR1 SNHLY, CDR2 FYNNEI. V was clipped by 3 bases and J by 0 bases, with 9 bases between them. The CDR3 consists of 15 residues. CDR3 nucleotide sequence: TGTGCCAGCAGTGATTCAGGGGTTAGCAATCAGCCCCAGCATTTT. Translation gives CASSDSGVSNQPQHF.

This clone was counted a few times. The germline gene is not matched at one end of the junction; a read error may be the cause. This chain joins TRBV30 and TRBJ2-4, with 9 bases identical to TRBD2. Germline V lookup: CDR1 GTSNPN, CDR2 SVGIG (reference sequence). The CDR3 extends over 14 amino acids. CDR3 region: CAWERGEAKNSQYF. CDR3 in DNA: TGTGCCTGGGAGCGGGGGGAAGCCAAAAACAGTCAGTACTTC.

The chain is built from TRBV9 and TRBJ1-5, with TRBD1 as a possible D gene (5 bases). The CDR3 covers 15 residues. The germline V gene has CDR1 SGDLS and CDR2 YYNGEE. The V gene lost 0 bases and the J gene lost 2 bases, with 9 bases spanning the gap. CDR3 loop: CASSVGGVGNQPQHF. In DNA form, the CDR3 reads TGTGCCAGCAGCGTAGGGGGGGTAGGCAATCAGCCCCAGCATTTT.

The chain combines TRBV29-1 with TRBJ2-5; 12 nucleotides agree with TRBD2. The germline V gene encodes CDR1 SQVTM and CDR2 ANQGSEA. V lost 4 bases, J lost 2 bases, and 14 bases stayed unmatched. This CDR3 region has 18 residues. In DNA, the CDR3 is TGCAGCGTTGGGAGGGAGATAGGACTAGCGGGGTCACAAGAGACCCAGTACTTC. This translates into CSVGREIGLAGSQETQYF.

The J gene is TRBJ2-3, the V gene TRBV19, with 9 bases matching TRBD2. CDR3 length equals 16 residues. The germline V gene encodes CDR1 LNHDA and CDR2 SQIVND (reference sequence). The J segment lost 3 bases and the V segment lost 3 bases, leaving 7 bases of the junction unmatched. CDR3 region: CASSIRAGGATDTQYF. CDR3 nucleotide sequence: TGTGCCAGTAGTATCCGGGCGGGAGGGGCGACAGATACGCAGTATTTT.

The CDR3 loop is CASSLAGRLTEAFF. CDR3 in DNA: TGTGCCAGCAGCTTAGCAGGGAGGCTCACTGAAGCTTTCTTT. V gene TRBV7-9 combines with J gene TRBJ1-1, with unresolved D. Trimming left V 0 bases short and J 4 bases short, with 9 bases between. The V gene's germline CDR1 is SEHNR and CDR2 FQNEAQ (reference sequence). The CDR3 contains 14 residues.

This clone was seen more than once but under ten times. This chain links TRBV6-1 with TRBJ1-1; unclear D gene. The CDR3 is 14 residues long. Germline V lookup: CDR1 MNHNS, CDR2 SASEGT. Trimming removed 6 bases at V and 0 bases at J, with 11 bases between. The CDR3 region has the DNA TGTGCCAGCAGCCTCGATAGAGTGAACACTGAAGCTTTCTTT. Protein product: CASSLDRVNTEAFF.